This TCR beta chain was sequenced for a study of CD8+ T cells in alopecia areata. Background on the study: The authors scored treated patients' severity by affected scalp percentage.

With regard to this clone: Antigen: not known.

Specified treatment: oral pan-JAK inhibitor, 5-10 mg twice daily. Sampling of alopecia areata patients yielded lesional scalp punch biopsies as well as peripheral blood. The authors extracted RNA and reverse transcribed it into cDNA as the sequencing template. Method: immunoSEQ multiplex PCR; TCRdb's copy keeps in-frame clones and lacks some. The sample lists roughly 200,000 clones, roughly 53% seen once, with around 12% in the top ten. Overall study findings and caveats: During tofacitinib treatment, many expanded lesional clones remained in scalp and blood.

Germline-derived CDR1 and CDR2 are MNHEY and SMNVEV (reference sequence). The J segment lost 7 bases and the V segment lost 4 bases, leaving 6 bases of the junction unmatched. The CDR3 is 13 residues long. The chain links TRBV27 to TRBJ1-1, with TRBD1 matching 7 bases. The clonotype was recovered from a human donor with alopecia areata. The sequencing here drew on CD8+ T cells sorted from blood, taken at week 24, from a patient treated with tofacitinib. DNA of the CDR3: TGTGCCAGCAGTTATAGGGGGCTGGGTGAAGCTTTCTTT. Residues: CASSYRGLGEAFF.